This is a list of T cell receptor beta chains from one sample in a study of blood T cell repertoires in COVID-19. Generated by immunoSEQ multiplex PCR, the TCRdb table keeps only in-frame clones and is missing some. The sample has 330,000 or so clones, roughly 90% seen once. What was sequenced was PBMCs or T cells enriched from blood (not recorded which). The receptors derive from a woman in her 30s who had recovered from COVID-19. The CDR3 runs from the conserved cysteine through the conserved F or W. A D gene is named only where the DNA matches it firmly. The size entry is marked missing in some rows and otherwise reads once, few, many or a size class.

j_call,v_call,d_call,clone_size,cdr3_aa,cdr3_nt
TRBJ1-2,TRBV7-8,-,once,CASSPGYGYTF,TGTGCCAGCAGCCCCGGTTATGGCTACACCTTC
TRBJ2-1,TRBV5-1,TRBD2,-,CASRIGLAGYNEQFF,TGCGCCAGCAGAATCGGACTAGCGGGCTACAATGAGCAGTTCTTC
TRBJ1-6,TRBV7-8,-,once,CASSLSAGNNSPLHF,TGTGCCAGCAGCTTATCCGCAGGGAATAATTCACCCCTCCACTTT
TRBJ2-3,TRBV27,TRBD1,-,CASSFPGGHQRDTQYF,TGTGCCAGCAGTTTTCCAGGGGGTCACCAGCGAGATACGCAGTATTTT
TRBJ1-1,TRBV13,TRBD1,-,CASSGRQGVGTEAFF,TGTGCCAGCAGCGGCCGACAGGGAGTGGGCACTGAAGCTTTCTTT
TRBJ1-5,TRBV15,-,-,CATSRGTTNQPQHF,TGTGCCACCAGCAGGGGGACTACCAATCAGCCCCAGCATTTT
TRBJ1-2,TRBV18,-,-,CASSQRTDYGYTF,TGTGCCAGCTCCCAGAGAACAGACTATGGCTACACCTTC
TRBJ1-2,TRBV28,-,once,CAISSGGNYGYTF,TGTGCCATCTCCTCGGGCGGGAACTATGGCTACACCTTC
TRBJ2-3,TRBV7-8,-,-,CASTPRSDTQYF,TGTGCCAGCACGCCGAGATCAGATACGCAGTATTTT
TRBJ2-7,TRBV28,-,-,CASSLRGSYEQYF,TGTGCCAGCAGTTTGCGGGGCTCCTACGAGCAGTACTTC
TRBJ1-4,TRBV18,TRBD1,-,CASSPQGAREKLFF,TGTGCCAGCTCACCCCAGGGGGCTCGAGAAAAACTGTTTTTT
TRBJ1-6,TRBV5-1,-,-,CASSLSGGYSPLHF,TGCGCCAGCAGCTTGTCGGGAGGGTATTCACCCCTCCACTTT
TRBJ1-1,TRBV18,TRBD1,-,CASSTGGGQMNTEAFF,TGTGCCAGCTCCACTGGAGGGGGCCAAATGAACACTGAAGCTTTCTTT